Below, 22 T cell receptor beta chains from the same sample are listed, as sequenced in a study of OX40 agonist ivuxolimab in advanced cancers. Libraries were constructed by the immunoSEQ multiplex PCR assay. What TCRdb holds here is the immuneACCESS table cut down to in-frame rearrangements. Part of the clones is not present; checked against another copy, under half of the missing clones reflect an unresolved V gene, and the others are unexplained. The sample table lists under 30,000 clones, around four fifths of them with a count of one. The ten largest make up about 2% of the sample. This sample comprised CD4+ or CD8+ T cells sorted from blood, obtained in a trial of the OX40 agonist ivuxolimab. These receptor sequences come from an adult with an advanced solid tumor such as melanoma, head and neck, liver or kidney cancer.

This rearrangement joins TRBV6-4 to TRBJ2-2; D is possibly TRBD1 (6 bases). The germline gives CDR1 MRHNA, CDR2 SNTAGT. CDR3 length equals 14 residues. V shed 3 bases and J shed 1 base, with 6 bases lying between them. The CDR3 nucleotides are TGTGCCAGCAGTGAGGGACAGAACACCGGGGAGCTGTTTTTT. It encodes CASSEGQNTGELFF.

The chain joins TRBV19 to TRBJ1-2; 8 bases map to TRBD1. The length of the CDR3 is 13 residues. V lost 6 bases to trimming and J lost 8 bases; unmatched junction nucleotides: 8. CDR1 is LNHDA and CDR2 is SQIVND in the germline V gene (reference sequence). In DNA, the CDR3 is TGTGCCAGTAGGCGACAGGGGAACGGGGGCTACACCTTC. Protein: CASRRQGNGGYTF.

The rearrangement joins TRBV6-1 to TRBJ1-5; TRBD1 is a possible D gene (6 bases). The CDR3 loop spans 13 amino acids. Germline CDR1 MNHNS, CDR2 SASEGT. The V end was cut by 8 bases, the J end by 3 bases, with 11 bases between. CDR3 loop: CASHRDNNQPQHF. The CDR3, as DNA: TGTGCCAGCCACCGGGACAACAATCAGCCCCAGCATTTT.

This chain joins TRBV4-2 and TRBJ2-3; 13 positions match TRBD2. V trimming: 3 bases; J trimming: 6 bases; junction bases outside the gene matches: 6. This CDR3 contains 16 residues. Germline V gives CDR1 LGHNA, CDR2 YNFKEQ. The CDR3 DNA sequence: TGTGCCAGCAGCCAGTCTGGACTAGCGGGAGTGGATACGCAGTATTTT. Its translation is CASSQSGLAGVDTQYF.

The J gene is TRBJ1-1, the V gene TRBV30, with D perhaps TRBD1 (5 bases). CDR3 size: 15 residues. From germline, CDR1 is GTSNPN and CDR2 SVGIG (reference sequence). V gave up 5 bases and J gave up 0 bases, with 16 bases separating them. CDR3 bases: TGTGCCTGGGTGAGGTGGGGGAACATGAACACTGAAGCTTTCTTT. The encoded protein is CAWVRWGNMNTEAFF.

V usage is TRBV7-2 and J usage is TRBJ1-3; no reliable D call. This CDR3 comprises 14 residues. Germline CDR1 SGHTA, CDR2 FQGNSA. The ends were cut back, 5 bases at V and 0 bases at J, with 8 bases in the middle. CDR3 loop: CASSPYSSGNTIYF. CDR3 coding DNA: TGTGCCAGCAGCCCTTATAGCTCTGGAAACACCATATATTTT.

The gene calls are TRBV7-3 and TRBJ2-5; D gene ambiguous. The CDR3 sequence is 15 residues long. From germline, CDR1 is SGHTA and CDR2 FQGTGA. The germline V and J ends were trimmed by 2 bases and 0 bases, with 10 bases remaining between them. The CDR3 loop is CASSLHSGYQETQYF. CDR3 nucleotides: TGTGCCAGCAGCTTACACTCTGGGTACCAAGAGACCCAGTACTTC.

V gene TRBV5-4 combines with J gene TRBJ2-3, with 12 positions matching TRBD2. The germline CDR1 and CDR2 sequences are SGHNT and YYREEE (reference sequence). Trimming cost V 4 bases and J 3 bases; bases outside gene matches: 6. The CDR3 contains 16 residues. DNA for the CDR3: TGTGCCAGCAGCGTCGGGACTAGCGGGTGGACAGATACGCAGTATTTT. Translation gives CASSVGTSGWTDTQYF.

The chain recombines TRBV7-3 with TRBJ2-5, with D unclear. The V end lost 0 bases, the J end lost 4 bases, and 12 bases lay between the germline ends. This CDR3 is 15 amino acids long. Germline V lookup: CDR1 SGHTA, CDR2 FQGTGA. The CDR3 DNA sequence: TGTGCCAGCAGCTTAACTGAAGTCCCAGCAGAGACCCAGTACTTC. Translation gives CASSLTEVPAETQYF. Drawing the rest from reference TRBV7-3 and TRBJ2-5, the complete variable domain is GAGVSQTPSNKVTEKGKYVELRCDPISGHTALYWYRQSLGQGPEFLIYFQGTGAADDSGLPNDRFFAVRPEGSVSTLKIQRTERGDSAVYLCASSLTEVPAETQYFGPGTRLLVL.

V is TRBV20-1 and J is TRBJ2-1; weak D call: TRBD2 (6 bases). V was clipped by 6 bases and J by 6 bases, with 9 bases between them. Germline CDR1 is DFQATT and CDR2 is SNEGSKA (reference sequence). The CDR3 totals 11 residues. CDR3 region: CSAAGLNEQFF. The CDR3 DNA follows: TGCAGTGCCGCGGGACTCAATGAGCAGTTCTTC.

The chain carries TRBV6-1 and TRBJ1-2; the match to TRBD1 covers 9 bases. V was pared by 5 bases and J by 6 bases, with 7 bases of the junction left unmatched. Germline V gene sequence: CDR1 MNHNS, CDR2 SASEGT. CDR3 length: 14 amino acids. The CDR3 nucleotides are TGTGCCAGCAGTCCGGGACAGGGCGGAAATGGCTACACCTTC. Protein product: CASSPGQGGNGYTF.

The rearrangement joins TRBV5-1 to TRBJ2-3; no clear D gene. The CDR3 consists of 13 residues. Germline V lookup: CDR1 SGHRS, CDR2 YFSETQ. V lost 0 bases, J lost 1 base, and 3 bases lay in between. This CDR3 reads CASSLEGTDTQYF. Written as DNA, the CDR3 is TGCGCCAGCAGCTTGGAGGGCACAGATACGCAGTATTTT.

V and J are TRBV7-2 and TRBJ2-5; 10 nucleotides line up with TRBD2. The V and J ends lost 0 bases and 1 base, in that order; junction bases with no gene match: 2. This CDR3 has 16 residues. Looked up from germline, CDR1 is SGHTA and CDR2 is FQGNSA. As DNA, the CDR3 is TGTGCCAGCAGCTTAGCGGCTAGCGGGGGCCAAGAGACCCAGTACTTC. The encoded protein is CASSLAASGGQETQYF.

The chain couples TRBV7-2 to TRBJ2-7; 10 bases match TRBD1. This CDR3 has 17 residues. Germline-derived CDR1 and CDR2 are SGHTA and FQGNSA. The J segment lost 1 base and the V segment lost 3 bases, leaving 9 bases of the junction unmatched. The CDR3 nucleotides are TGTGCCAGCAGCTTCCGCGTCGGGGACAGGGGTTCCTACGAGCAGTACTTC. This codes for CASSFRVGDRGSYEQYF.

This clone has only a few counts. The chain joins TRBV4-1 to TRBJ2-3; 7 bases map to TRBD2. The CDR3 runs to 17 residues. V was clipped by 0 bases and J by 1 base; unmatched bases: 7. The germline V gene has CDR1 MGHRA and CDR2 YSYEKL. Here the CDR3 reads CASSQDGGAGRTDTQYF. The CDR3 region has the DNA TGCGCCAGCAGCCAAGATGGTGGAGCGGGACGCACAGATACGCAGTATTTT.

This chain connects TRBV5-5 to TRBJ2-7, with 8 bases matching TRBD1. V was pared by 2 bases and J by 2 bases, with 6 bases of the junction left unmatched. The CDR3 loop spans 15 amino acids. Per the germline V gene, CDR1 is SGHKS and CDR2 is YYEKEE (reference sequence). CDR3 sequence reads: CASSFSGQGPYEQYF. The CDR3, as DNA: TGTGCCAGCAGCTTTTCTGGACAGGGTCCCTACGAGCAGTACTTC.

The rearrangement joins TRBV7-2 to TRBJ1-6; TRBD1 might be the D (5 bases). This CDR3 region has 13 residues. Germline values: CDR1 SGHTA, CDR2 FQGNSA. Trimming shortened V by 5 bases and J by 7 bases, and 9 bases separated the two germline ends. CDR3: CASSRDLNSPLHF. The CDR3 region has the DNA TGTGCCAGCAGCCGGGACCTCAATTCACCCCTCCACTTT. The whole variable domain, remainder taken from reference TRBV7-2 and TRBJ1-6, is GAGVSQSPSNKVTEKGKDVELRCDPISGHTALYWYRQSLGQGLEFLIYFQGNSAPDKSGLPSDRFSAERTGGSVSTLTIQRTQQEDSAVYLCASSRDLNSPLHFGNGTRLTVT.

This sequence joins TRBV28 and TRBJ1-6; no clear D. The CDR3 spans 13 residues. Trimming pared 2 bases from V and 9 bases from J, leaving 8 bases between. In germline, CDR1 is MDHEN, CDR2 SYDVKM. The CDR3 protein is CASSLPGASPLHF. As DNA, the CDR3 is TGTGCCAGCAGTTTACCGGGTGCTTCACCCCTCCACTTT.

This clone showed up just once. The chain links TRBV9 to TRBJ2-5, with 12 nucleotides matching TRBD2. Unmatched junction bases numbered 4, after V lost 3 bases and J lost 1 base. There are 16 residues in the CDR3. Germline assignment: CDR1 SGDLS and CDR2 YYNGEE. CDR3 nucleotide sequence: TGTGCCAGCAGCGGGGGACTAGCGGGTTTCCAAGAGACCCAGTACTTC. It yields the protein CASSGGLAGFQETQYF. Full variable domain (outside the CDR3, taken from reference TRBV9 and TRBJ2-5): DSGVTQTPKHLITATGQRVTLRCSPRSGDLSVYWYQQSLDQGLQFLIQYYNGEERAKGNILERFSAQQFPDLHSELNLSSLELGDSALYFCASSGGLAGFQETQYFGPGTRLLVL.

This clone was seen only a few times. The chain carries TRBV4-2 and TRBJ1-5; TRBD1 agrees at 7 bases. Germline V gene lookup returns CDR1 LGHNA and CDR2 YNFKEQ. With 0 bases clipped from V and 4 bases from J, the junction kept 9 bases outside the gene matches. The length of the CDR3 is 17 residues. The DNA of the CDR3 is TGTGCCAGCAGCCAAGAAGTAGGCGGACAGGCGAATCAGCCCCAGCATTTT. Its translation is CASSQEVGGQANQPQHF.

V gene TRBV7-8 combines with J gene TRBJ1-3, with D perhaps matching TRBD1 (5 bases). The CDR3 contains 16 residues. Germline loops: CDR1 SGHVS, CDR2 FQNEAQ. The V and J ends lost 6 bases and 0 bases respectively, with 15 bases between them. This chain's CDR3 is CASRPARGNSGNTIYF. CDR3 sequence (DNA): TGTGCCAGCAGACCAGCTCGGGGGAACTCTGGAAACACCATATATTTT.

The gene calls are TRBV11-3 and TRBJ2-7; possible D gene TRBD2, 5 bases. Germline values: CDR1 SGHNT, CDR2 YENEEA. V lost 5 bases, J lost 0 bases, and 14 bases lay in between. This CDR3 region has 15 residues. CDR3: CASSIIRGDSYEQYF. The CDR3 DNA is TGTGCCAGCAGCATCATACGGGGAGACTCCTACGAGCAGTACTTC. The full variable domain, completed using reference TRBV11-3 and TRBJ2-7, is EAGVVQSPRYKIIEKKQPVAFWCNPISGHNTLYWYLQNLGQGPELLIRYENEEAVDDSQLPKDRFSAERLKGVDSTLKIQPAELGDSAVYLCASSIIRGDSYEQYFGPGTRLTVT.